This T cell receptor (beta chain) comes out of a study of technical replicates of blood from a handful of donors. This CDR3 region has 12 residues. The germline V gene has CDR1 SGHRS and CDR2 YFSETQ. V lost 3 bases and J lost 7, with 10 bases in between. TCRdb's table, derived via immunoSEQ multiplex PCR, lists solely in-frame clones and lacks some. The table shows about 67,000 clones, with roughly 98% occurring only once. V usage is TRBV5-1 and J usage is TRBJ1-1; tentatively, D is TRBD1 (5 bases). The TCR sequence derives from a human donor in good health. The specimen was T cells isolated from PBMCs. The CDR3, as DNA: TGCGCCAGCAGCTGGGGGGACGTTGAAGCTTTCTTT. Translated, it gives CASSWGDVEAFF.